The rows below give T cell receptor beta chains drawn from one sample of a study of blood T cells in healthy people across ages. TCRdb independently ran MiXCR on the 5' RACE reads; one entry per CDR3 protein. This table has about 1,000,000 distinct CDR3 sequences, more than 40% appearing once. Sequenced input: blood. These TCRs come from a woman aged 60-70 years in good health. Both conserved end residues are part of each CDR3. Expanded clones are given a class, and other clones once, few, many or no size at all.

CDR3 protein: CSVILAATYEQYF; clone size: few; CDR3 length: 13; V gene: TRBV29-1
CDR3 protein: CASKKVGGYEQYF; clone size: NA; CDR3 length: 13; V gene: TRBV10-2
CDR3 protein: CSATSSETQYF; clone size: NA; CDR3 length: 11; V gene: TRBV20-1
CDR3 protein: CASSASWTGDLQYF; clone size: NA; CDR3 length: 14; V gene: TRBV9
CDR3 protein: CASRPGVVGETLYF; clone size: NA; CDR3 length: 14; V gene: TRBV5-1
CDR3 protein: CASSSGGGQVQWTEAFF; clone size: NA; CDR3 length: 17; V gene: TRBV5-1
CDR3 protein: CASSIGDRDYNEQFF; clone size: NA; CDR3 length: 15; V gene: TRBV19
CDR3 protein: CASSQDLGSQYF; clone size: few; CDR3 length: 12; V gene: TRBV3-1
CDR3 protein: CASSEFGLGYTF; clone size: NA; CDR3 length: 12; V gene: TRBV25-1
CDR3 protein: CASSFGGTLETQYF; clone size: NA; CDR3 length: 14; V gene: TRBV5-6
CDR3 protein: CASSQRGQGAAEAFF; clone size: NA; CDR3 length: 15; V gene: TRBV14
CDR3 protein: CSVEEGGDEKQFF; clone size: NA; CDR3 length: 13; V gene: TRBV29-1
CDR3 protein: CASYLTGGNSPLHF; clone size: few; CDR3 length: 14; V gene: TRBV12-3/TRBV12-4
CDR3 protein: CASSEGRVGGYTF; clone size: many; CDR3 length: 13; V gene: TRBV10-2
CDR3 protein: CASSRDRGLSTEAFF; clone size: few; CDR3 length: 15; V gene: TRBV4-2
CDR3 protein: CASRRVNEKLFF; clone size: NA; CDR3 length: 12; V gene: TRBV7-2
CDR3 protein: CSVEARATRGYTF; clone size: NA; CDR3 length: 13; V gene: TRBV29-1
CDR3 protein: CASGFRGTSRNEQFF; clone size: NA; CDR3 length: 15; V gene: TRBV12-3/TRBV12-4
CDR3 protein: CASSPPDYNEQFF; clone size: NA; CDR3 length: 13; V gene: TRBV13
CDR3 protein: CASSVGTEGTQYF; clone size: NA; CDR3 length: 13; V gene: TRBV5-1
CDR3 protein: CASSPLLANEQYF; clone size: many; CDR3 length: 13; V gene: TRBV18
CDR3 protein: CASSGGFPTHYNEQFF; clone size: few; CDR3 length: 16; V gene: TRBV5-5
CDR3 protein: CASSLARGFYENIQYF; clone size: few; CDR3 length: 16; V gene: TRBV7-8
CDR3 protein: CAVQGVAGNEQFF; clone size: NA; CDR3 length: 13; V gene: TRBV6-6
CDR3 protein: CSVAWGGEQYF; clone size: few; CDR3 length: 11; V gene: TRBV29-1
CDR3 protein: CASSQFSGVSYEQYF; clone size: NA; CDR3 length: 15; V gene: TRBV4-2
CDR3 protein: CASSLSPAGPGSYEQYF; clone size: NA; CDR3 length: 17; V gene: TRBV7-9